This T cell receptor beta chain came from a study of blood T cell repertoires in COVID-19. Whole-study context: The United States, Italy and Spain provided the acute and convalescent COVID-19 samples. In each case, the material was cDNA or gDNA derived from T cells, B-cell-depleted T cells, or PBMCs.

As originally analysed: Estimated nucleated cell counts came from reference gene primer amplification. Repertoires were generated with immunoSEQ multiplex PCR, while TCRdb's copy carries only in-frame clones and drops some. V and J calls and clone size follow that table, whereas D and trimming were derived from the DNA. The data contain under 400,000 clones, around 90% of them seen just once; the ten biggest clones take up around 7%. This clone showed up just once. Specimen: peripheral blood. This TCR derives from a man aged 18 to 29 with active or convalescent COVID-19.

The CDR3 is CASKRGATEAFF. The CDR3 nucleotides are TGTGCCAGCAAACGGGGGGCGACTGAAGCTTTCTTT. The rearrangement uses TRBV12-3 or TRBV12-4 and TRBJ1-1; D perhaps matches TRBD1 (6 bases). The ends were cut back, 7 bases at V and 5 bases at J, with 11 bases in the middle. CDR3 length: 12 amino acids.